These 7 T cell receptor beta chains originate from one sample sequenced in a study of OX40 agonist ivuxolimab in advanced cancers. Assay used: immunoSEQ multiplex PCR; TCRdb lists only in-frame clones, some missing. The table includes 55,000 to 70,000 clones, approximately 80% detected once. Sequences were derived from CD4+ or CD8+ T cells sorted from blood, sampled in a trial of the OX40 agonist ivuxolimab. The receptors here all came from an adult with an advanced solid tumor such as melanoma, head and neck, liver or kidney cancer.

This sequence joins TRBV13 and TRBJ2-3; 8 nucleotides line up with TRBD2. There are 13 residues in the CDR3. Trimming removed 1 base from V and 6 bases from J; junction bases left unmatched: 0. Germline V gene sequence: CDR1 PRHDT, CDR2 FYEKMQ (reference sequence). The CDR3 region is CASSLAGGDTQYF. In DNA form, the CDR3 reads TGTGCCAGCAGCTTAGCGGGAGGGGATACGCAGTATTTT.

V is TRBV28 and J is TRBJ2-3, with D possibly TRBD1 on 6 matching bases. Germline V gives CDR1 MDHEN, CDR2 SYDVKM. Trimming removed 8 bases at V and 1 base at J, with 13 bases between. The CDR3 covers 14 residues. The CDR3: CASLRGQGTDTQYF. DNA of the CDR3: TGTGCCAGCCTCAGGGGTCAGGGCACAGATACGCAGTATTTT.

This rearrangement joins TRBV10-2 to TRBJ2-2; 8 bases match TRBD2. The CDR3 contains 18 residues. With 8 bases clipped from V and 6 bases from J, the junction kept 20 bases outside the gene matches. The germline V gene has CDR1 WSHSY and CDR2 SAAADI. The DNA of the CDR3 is TGCGCCAGCGGGGACATCACGCGGGAGGTTGTGGGTCCCGGGGAGCTGTTTTTT. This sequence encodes CASGDITREVVGPGELFF.

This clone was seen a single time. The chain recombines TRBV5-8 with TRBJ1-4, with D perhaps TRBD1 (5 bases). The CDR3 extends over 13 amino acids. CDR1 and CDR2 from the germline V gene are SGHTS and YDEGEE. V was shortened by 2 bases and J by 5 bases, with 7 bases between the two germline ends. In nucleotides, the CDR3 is TGTGCCAGCAGCTTAAGGGGAAATGAAAAACTGTTTTTT. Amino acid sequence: CASSLRGNEKLFF.

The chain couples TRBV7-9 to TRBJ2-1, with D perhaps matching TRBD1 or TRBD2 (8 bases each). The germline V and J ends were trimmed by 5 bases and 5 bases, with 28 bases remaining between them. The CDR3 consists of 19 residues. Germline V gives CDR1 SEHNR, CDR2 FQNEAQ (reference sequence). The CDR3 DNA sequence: TGTGCCAGCAGCCCGGGGGGGACAGGATGGCCAGGTAAAAACAATGAGCAGTTCTTC. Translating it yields CASSPGGTGWPGKNNEQFF.

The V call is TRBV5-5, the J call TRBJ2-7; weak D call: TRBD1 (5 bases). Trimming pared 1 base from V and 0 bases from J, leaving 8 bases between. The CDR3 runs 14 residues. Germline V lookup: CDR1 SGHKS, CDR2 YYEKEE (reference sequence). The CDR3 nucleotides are TGTGCCAGCAGCTTGAGACAGATCTCCTACGAGCAGTACTTC. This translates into CASSLRQISYEQYF.

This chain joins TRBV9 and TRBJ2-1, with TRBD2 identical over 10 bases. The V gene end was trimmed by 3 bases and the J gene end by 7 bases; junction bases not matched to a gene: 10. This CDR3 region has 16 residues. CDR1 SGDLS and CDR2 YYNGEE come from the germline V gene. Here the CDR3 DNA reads TGTGCCAGCAGCGGGATGGGTAGCGGGAGGAGTAATGAGCAGTTCTTC. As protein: CASSGMGSGRSNEQFF. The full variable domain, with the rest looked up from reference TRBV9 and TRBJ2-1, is DSGVTQTPKHLITATGQRVTLRCSPRSGDLSVYWYQQSLDQGLQFLIQYYNGEERAKGNILERFSAQQFPDLHSELNLSSLELGDSALYFCASSGMGSGRSNEQFFGPGTRLTVL.